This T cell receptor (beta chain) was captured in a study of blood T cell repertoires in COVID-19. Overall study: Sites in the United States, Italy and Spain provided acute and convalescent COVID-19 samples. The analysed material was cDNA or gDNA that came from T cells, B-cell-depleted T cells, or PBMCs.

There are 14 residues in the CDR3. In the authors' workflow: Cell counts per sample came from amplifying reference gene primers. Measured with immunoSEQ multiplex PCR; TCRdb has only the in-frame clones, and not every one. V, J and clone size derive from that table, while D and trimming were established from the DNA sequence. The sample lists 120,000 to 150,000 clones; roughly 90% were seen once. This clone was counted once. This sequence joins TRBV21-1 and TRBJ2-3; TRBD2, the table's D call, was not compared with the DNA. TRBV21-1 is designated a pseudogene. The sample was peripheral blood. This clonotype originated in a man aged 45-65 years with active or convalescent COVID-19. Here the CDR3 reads CAIPTRRSTDTQYF. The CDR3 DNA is TGTGCCATCCCGACTAGGCGTAGCACAGATACGCAGTATTTT.